This T cell receptor beta chain was observed in a study of T cells in localized non-small cell lung cancer. Study results and caveats: Adjacent lung was found to contain a median around 56 of the top 100 tumor clones. There was higher T cell clonality in uninvolved adjacent lung than in tumor, and it was highest there.

Clones were read by immunoSEQ multiplex PCR, and TCRdb kept only the in-frame ones, dropping some. The sample has around 35,000 clones, just under 80% seen once. About this clone: What it recognizes is unknown.

After removal of 0 bases from V and 4 bases from J, the junction contained 3 bases not matched to a gene. The germline V gene encodes CDR1 LGHNA and CDR2 YSLEER. CDR3 length equals 15 residues. The chain links TRBV4-3 to TRBJ2-3; 8 nucleotides agree with TRBD1. This specimen was peripheral blood, taken before any cancer treatment. The TCR sequence derives from a male donor older than 55 with stage III squamous cell lung carcinoma. The CDR3 loop reads CASSQEDRESDTQYF. The CDR3 DNA follows: TGCGCCAGCAGCCAAGAGGACAGGGAATCAGATACGCAGTATTTT.